The rows below give T cell receptor beta chains drawn from one sample of a study of blood T cell repertoires in COVID-19. TCRdb keeps only in-frame clones here, not all; method: immunoSEQ multiplex PCR. Among roughly 200,000 clones listed, approximately 83% were seen once. Sequencing was carried out using peripheral blood. These TCRs come from a man aged 35 to 55 with acute or convalescent COVID-19. The CDR3 runs from the conserved cysteine through the conserved F or W. D genes are given only for firm matches. Size tells how often a clone was seen (once, few, many) or the class of an expanded clone, and some rows leave it out.

V,J,length,D,size,CDR3,DNA
TRBV7-9,TRBJ2-7,14,TRBD2,few,CASSSGTSFREQYF,TGTGCCAGCAGCTCCGGGACTAGCTTCCGTGAGCAGTACTTC
TRBV11-3,TRBJ1-5,16,.,.,CASSFPKGEPHQPQHF,TGTGCCAGCAGCTTTCCCAAGGGGGAACCGCATCAGCCCCAGCATTTT
TRBV7-8,TRBJ2-2,16,TRBD1,.,CASSLGDSTNTGELFF,TGTGCCAGCAGCCTCGGGGACAGCACGAACACCGGGGAGCTGTTTTTT
TRBV7-9,TRBJ2-5,13,.,.,CASSYQGLKTQYF,TGTGCCAGCAGCTACCAGGGACTGAAGACCCAGTACTTC
TRBV10-3,TRBJ2-3,15,TRBD1,.,CAINQGVGGTDTQYF,TGTGCCATCAATCAGGGGGTTGGTGGAACAGATACGCAGTATTTT
TRBV7-9,TRBJ2-5,16,TRBD2,.,CASSSGTSGLQETQYF,TGTGCCAGCTCCTCCGGGACTAGCGGCCTCCAAGAGACCCAGTACTTC
TRBV7-6,TRBJ1-1,19,.,.,CASSSLTWRGKAMNTEAFF,TGTGCCAGCAGCTCGCTTACGTGGAGGGGAAAGGCCATGAACACTGAAGCTTTCTTT
TRBV2,TRBJ1-5,14,.,.,CASSQQGSNQPQHF,TGTGCCAGCAGTCAACAGGGTAGCAATCAGCCCCAGCATTTT
TRBV7-9,TRBJ2-5,18,.,once,CASSLMGSGHSIQETQYF,TGTGCCAGCAGCTTAATGGGCTCCGGACATAGCATCCAAGAGACCCAGTACTTC
TRBV7-9,TRBJ1-2,15,.,.,CASSPRGTHLEGYTF,TGTGCCAGCAGCCCCCGGGGGACTCATCTTGAGGGCTACACCTTC
TRBV25-1,TRBJ1-1,11,TRBD1,.,CASSQGAGAFF,TGTGCCAGCAGCCAGGGGGCGGGCGCTTTCTTT
TRBV2,TRBJ2-1,14,TRBD1,.,CASNAGQGAWEQFF,TGTGCCAGCAACGCGGGACAGGGGGCATGGGAGCAGTTCTTC
TRBV12-3/TRBV12-4,TRBJ1-2,12,TRBD1,.,CASSRQGFGYTF,TGTGCCAGCAGTCGACAGGGGTTTGGCTACACCTTC
TRBV10-3,TRBJ2-1,15,TRBD2,.,CAISESASGRNEQFF,TGTGCCATCAGTGAGTCAGCTAGCGGGAGGAATGAGCAGTTCTTC
TRBV5-1,TRBJ1-2,13,TRBD1,.,CASTLDRGYGYTF,TGCGCCAGCACCTTAGACAGGGGCTATGGCTACACCTTC
TRBV27,TRBJ1-6,13,.,.,CASSLSDNSPLHF,TGTGCCAGCAGTTTGTCGGATAATTCACCCCTCCACTTT
TRBV6-5,TRBJ2-4,14,TRBD1,once,CASRETGVGNIQYF,TGTGCCAGCAGAGAGACAGGGGTGGGAAACATTCAGTACTTC
TRBV7-8,TRBJ1-3,15,TRBD1,.,CASSRDRGNGNTIYF,TGTGCCAGCAGCCGAGACAGGGGAAACGGAAACACCATATATTTT
TRBV19,TRBJ1-1,11,.,.,CATSGDTEAFF,TGTGCCACCAGCGGGGACACTGAAGCTTTCTTT
TRBV5-1,TRBJ1-6,14,TRBD1,.,CASSSGTGRSPLHF,TGCGCCAGCAGCTCCGGGACAGGGCGTTCACCCCTCCACTTT
TRBV7-9,TRBJ2-5,15,TRBD2,.,CASSAPGLGGETQYF,TGTGCCAGCAGCGCTCCAGGACTAGGTGGGGAGACCCAGTACTTC
TRBV7-6,TRBJ2-1,16,TRBD2,.,CASSPRTSGTYNEQFF,TGTGCCAGCAGCCCGAGGACTAGCGGGACCTACAATGAGCAGTTCTTC
TRBV5-4,TRBJ2-7,15,TRBD2,.,CASSPPGRGRYEQYF,TGTGCCAGCAGCCCCCCAGGGAGGGGACGATACGAGCAGTACTTC
TRBV3-1/TRBV3-2,TRBJ2-2,15,.,.,CASSRRGSNTGELFF,TGTGCCAGCAGCCGACGAGGGTCGAACACCGGGGAGCTGTTTTTT
TRBV13,TRBJ2-3,15,.,.,CASSPEYNSTDTQYF,TGTGCCAGCAGCCCAGAATACAATAGCACAGATACGCAGTATTTT
TRBV11-1,TRBJ2-5,15,TRBD2,once,CASKWTSGSVETQYF,TGTGCCAGCAAGTGGACTAGCGGGAGTGTAGAGACCCAGTACTTC
TRBV6-5,TRBJ1-1,13,.,.,CASTKGLITEAFF,TGTGCCAGCACAAAAGGACTGATCACTGAAGCTTTCTTT
TRBV10-3,TRBJ2-5,12,.,.,CAISEQQETQYF,TGTGCCATCAGTGAACAGCAAGAGACCCAGTACTTC
TRBV5-8,TRBJ2-5,15,TRBD1,.,CASSLGQLGQETQYF,TGTGCCAGCAGCCTGGGACAGTTAGGACAAGAGACCCAGTACTTC
TRBV20-1,TRBJ2-7,13,.,.,CSASSVTSYEQYF,TGCAGTGCTAGTAGCGTAACTTCCTACGAGCAGTACTTC
TRBV29-1,TRBJ1-2,13,.,.,CSAAGGPSYGYTF,TGCAGCGCGGCGGGGGGGCCCTCCTATGGCTACACCTTC
TRBV2,TRBJ2-7,13,.,.,CASSVSGSYEQYF,TGTGCCAGCAGTGTTTCAGGGTCCTACGAGCAGTACTTC
TRBV7-2,TRBJ2-1,17,TRBD2,once,CASSLASGGVSYNEQFF,TGTGCCAGCAGCTTAGCTAGCGGGGGGGTCTCCTACAATGAGCAGTTCTTC
TRBV19,TRBJ1-2,13,.,.,CASSISGNYGYTF,TGTGCCAGTAGTATTTCCGGGAACTATGGCTACACCTTC
TRBV5-8,TRBJ1-5,15,TRBD1,.,CASSFARTGVQPQHF,TGTGCCAGCAGCTTTGCCCGGACAGGGGTTCAGCCCCAGCATTTT
TRBV5-1,TRBJ2-1,12,.,.,CASSSWTGVQFF,TGCGCCAGCAGCTCGTGGACTGGGGTGCAGTTCTTC
TRBV28,TRBJ1-4,16,.,.,CASSFRRDLVGEKLFF,TGTGCCAGCAGTTTTCGCAGGGATCTTGTCGGTGAAAAACTGTTTTTT
TRBV6-2/TRBV6-3,TRBJ1-2,13,.,.,CASSYYRAGGYTF,TGTGCCAGCAGTTACTACAGGGCCGGGGGCTACACCTTC
TRBV27,TRBJ2-3,14,.,.,CASSLREWGGSQYF,TGTGCCAGCAGTTTAAGAGAGTGGGGAGGCTCGCAGTATTTT
TRBV28,TRBJ1-2,16,.,.,CASRLWAGGTNYGYTF,TGTGCCAGCAGACTTTGGGCGGGAGGGACCAACTATGGCTACACCTTC
TRBV2,TRBJ2-2,15,TRBD2,.,CASSGLAGYTGELFF,TGTGCCAGCAGTGGACTAGCGGGCTACACCGGGGAGCTGTTTTTT
TRBV7-2,TRBJ1-6,12,.,.,CASSPSNSPLHF,TGTGCCAGCAGCCCCTCGAATTCACCCCTCCACTTT
TRBV7-3,TRBJ2-1,15,.,.,CASSSGLIQGSEQFF,TGTGCCAGCAGCTCGGGACTGATCCAAGGGAGTGAGCAGTTCTTC
TRBV29-1,TRBJ1-2,14,.,.,CSVAPRQALYGYTF,TGCAGCGTTGCGCCCCGACAGGCGCTCTATGGCTACACCTTC
TRBV2,TRBJ1-1,13,TRBD1,.,CASRKGPGGEAFF,TGTGCCAGCAGAAAAGGGCCAGGGGGTGAAGCTTTCTTT
TRBV6-1,TRBJ1-4,15,.,.,CASSDTPLPDEKLFF,TGTGCCAGCAGTGATACCCCTTTACCGGATGAAAAACTGTTTTTT
TRBV30,TRBJ1-5,15,TRBD1,.,CAWSVGGQVFEPQHF,TGTGCCTGGAGTGTTGGGGGACAGGTTTTTGAGCCCCAGCATTTT
TRBV29-1,TRBJ2-5,14,TRBD1,once,CSARGGQGGETQYF,TGCAGCGCCCGAGGGGGACAGGGAGGGGAGACCCAGTACTTC
TRBV12-5,TRBJ2-6,16,.,once,CASGFQQGSGANVLTF,TGTGCTAGTGGTTTCCAACAGGGATCTGGGGCCAACGTCCTGACTTTC
TRBV27,TRBJ2-7,16,.,.,CAILGPRRGNPYEQYF,TGTGCCATCCTCGGGCCCAGGAGGGGAAACCCCTACGAGCAGTACTTC
TRBV27,TRBJ2-3,19,TRBD1,.,CASSPKTSGQGADTDTQYF,TGTGCCAGCAGTCCAAAAACCTCTGGACAGGGGGCAGACACAGATACGCAGTATTTT
TRBV12-3/TRBV12-4,TRBJ2-1,11,.,.,CASRINVEQFF,TGTGCCAGCAGAATCAATGTTGAGCAGTTCTTC
TRBV19,TRBJ1-4,15,TRBD1,.,CASMTGDATNEKLFF,TGTGCCAGTATGACAGGGGACGCAACTAATGAAAAACTGTTTTTT
TRBV28,TRBJ2-3,15,TRBD2,once,CASSGPGLGSDTQYF,TGTGCCAGCAGTGGGCCGGGACTAGGATCAGATACGCAGTATTTT
TRBV6-5,TRBJ2-1,14,TRBD2,.,CASSPGLERNEQFF,TGTGCCAGCAGCCCCGGACTAGAGAGGAATGAGCAGTTCTTC
TRBV19,TRBJ2-3,16,TRBD1,.,CASSMGRDRVADTQYF,TGTGCCAGTAGTATGGGCCGGGACAGGGTGGCAGATACGCAGTATTTT
TRBV20-1,TRBJ1-1,11,.,once,CSAWGQVEAFF,TGCAGTGCTTGGGGGCAGGTTGAAGCTTTCTTT